These 10 T cell receptor beta chains came from one sample sequenced in a study of blood T cell repertoires in COVID-19 (dated by TCRdb to the early 2020s). Library prep was done by the immunoSEQ multiplex PCR assay. Sourced from immuneACCESS, this table was stored by TCRdb with only in-frame sequences that have V and J called. A share of the clones is absent; for the studies checked, an unresolved V gene accounts for under half, and the remainder has no known explanation. Present in this sample are approximately 120,000 clones, nearly 90% of which were seen just once. The top ten constitute 1% to 1.5% of the sample. The sequenced material came from peripheral blood. Receptors were obtained from a woman over 75 with acute or convalescent COVID-19.

V and J are TRBV7-2 and TRBJ1-1; D gene uncertain. Trimming left V 2 bases short and J 5 bases short, with 12 bases between. The germline gives CDR1 SGHTA, CDR2 FQGNSA. The CDR3 extends over 14 amino acids. DNA for the CDR3: TGTGCCAGCAGCTTATTGGGAGGACGAACTGAAGCTTTCTTT. Its protein product is CASSLLGGRTEAFF. The whole variable domain, filled in from reference TRBV7-2 and TRBJ1-1, reads GAGVSQSPSNKVTEKGKDVELRCDPISGHTALYWYRQSLGQGLEFLIYFQGNSAPDKSGLPSDRFSAERTGGSVSTLTIQRTQQEDSAVYLCASSLLGGRTEAFFGQGTRLTVV.

This chain uses TRBV6-5 with TRBJ2-3; 9 nucleotides agree with TRBD2. The CDR3 totals 13 residues. The J segment lost 4 bases and the V segment lost 9 bases, leaving 5 bases of the junction unmatched. CDR1 and CDR2 (germline): MNHEY, SVGAGI. The CDR3 reads CASFLAGPDTQYF. In DNA, the CDR3 is TGTGCCAGTTTTCTAGCGGGACCAGATACGCAGTATTTT.

This sequence joins TRBV18 and TRBJ2-3; D is perhaps TRBD2 (5 bases). Germline loops: CDR1 KGHSH, CDR2 LQKENI. Trimming stripped 2 bases from V and 1 base from J, with 10 bases between. The length of the CDR3 is 15 residues. CDR3 loop: CASSPTLGGTDTQYF. The CDR3 DNA reads TGTGCCAGCTCACCAACTCTCGGGGGCACAGATACGCAGTATTTT.

The chain links TRBV2 to TRBJ1-6; TRBD1 matches 8 bases. From germline, CDR1 is SNHLY and CDR2 FYNNEI. CDR3 length equals 14 residues. Trimming cost V 5 bases and J 9 bases; bases outside gene matches: 6. CDR3 in amino acids: CASSIQGAGSPLHF. The CDR3 nucleotides are TGTGCCAGCAGTATTCAGGGGGCCGGTTCACCCCTCCACTTT.

This clone was picked up one time. The genes are TRBV9 and TRBJ2-5, with TRBD1 as a possible D gene (6 bases). The CDR3 has 14 amino acids. The ends were cut back, 4 bases at V and 4 bases at J, with 14 bases in the middle. Germline V gene data show CDR1 as SGDLS and CDR2 as YYNGEE. CDR3 residues: CASSNSGGPETQYF. CDR3 sequence (DNA): TGTGCCAGCAGCAACAGTGGGGGCCCAGAGACCCAGTACTTC.

V usage is TRBV9 and J usage is TRBJ2-6; a weak D match, TRBD2 (6 bases). CDR1 and CDR2 (germline): SGDLS, YYNGEE. Trimming stripped 4 bases from V and 0 bases from J, with 17 bases between. The CDR3 is made up of 18 amino acids. The CDR3 here is CASSTGSRVRSGANVLTF. In DNA, the CDR3 is TGTGCCAGCAGCACCGGGAGTCGGGTCCGCTCTGGGGCCAACGTCCTGACTTTC.

The CDR3 DNA reads TGTGCCAGCAATAGATACGCCTACGAGCAGTACTTC. This translates into CASNRYAYEQYF. The rearrangement links TRBV21-1 to TRBJ2-7; TRBD2, the table's D call, was not compared with the DNA. TRBV21-1 is noted as a pseudogene. The CDR3 has 12 amino acids.

V gene TRBV10-1 combines with J gene TRBJ1-5; 7 nucleotides align to TRBD1. J was trimmed by 5 bases and V by 4 bases; bases with no gene match: 2. Germline lookup yields CDR1 WNHNN and CDR2 SYGVQD (reference sequence). This CDR3 region has 13 residues. The DNA of the CDR3 is TGCGCCAGCAGTGCTACAGGGGATCAGCCCCAGCATTTT. Amino acids: CASSATGDQPQHF.

The J gene is TRBJ2-7, the V gene TRBV7-2; the D is unclear. V was pared by 5 bases and J by 3 bases, with 11 bases between. Germline CDR1 is SGHTA and CDR2 is FQGNSA. The CDR3 loop spans 13 amino acids. CDR3 residues: CASSRGNDYEQYF. As DNA, the CDR3 is TGTGCCAGCAGCCGAGGAAACGACTACGAGCAGTACTTC.

This chain's CDR3 is CASSQDAQLYEQYF. The DNA for the CDR3 is TGTGCCAGCAGCCAAGACGCGCAACTTTACGAGCAGTACTTC. The chain combines TRBV4-2 with TRBJ2-7; D is unclear. Germline V gene sequence: CDR1 LGHNA, CDR2 YNFKEQ. The CDR3 runs 14 residues. Trimming shortened V by 0 bases and J by 4 bases, and 10 bases separated the two germline ends.